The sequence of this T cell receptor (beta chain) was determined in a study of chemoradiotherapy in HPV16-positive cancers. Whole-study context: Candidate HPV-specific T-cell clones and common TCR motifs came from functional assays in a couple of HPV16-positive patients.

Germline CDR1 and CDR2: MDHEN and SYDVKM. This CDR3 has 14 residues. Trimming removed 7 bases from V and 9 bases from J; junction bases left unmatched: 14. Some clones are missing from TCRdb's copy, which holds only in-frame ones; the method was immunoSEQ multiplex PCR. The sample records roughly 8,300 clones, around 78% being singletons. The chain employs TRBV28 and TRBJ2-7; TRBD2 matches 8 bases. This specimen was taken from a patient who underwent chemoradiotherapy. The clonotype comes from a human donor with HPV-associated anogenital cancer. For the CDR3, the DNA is TGTGCCAGCAATCCGGGACTAGACCTTTCCTGGCAGTACTTC. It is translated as CASNPGLDLSWQYF.